The 30 T cell receptor beta chains listed next were all sequenced from one sample in a study of blood T cell repertoires in COVID-19. Data came from immunoSEQ multiplex PCR; TCRdb stores just in-frame clones and leaves some out. Among about 220,000 clones listed, around 83% were seen once. The specimen was peripheral blood. The receptors come from a woman in her sixties or seventies with COVID-19, enrolled during active disease.

The chain combines TRBV27 with TRBJ2-1; 11 nucleotides line up with TRBD2. This CDR3 is 17 amino acids long. V dropped 3 bases and J dropped 6; count of bases not matched to a gene: 10. In germline, CDR1 is MNHEY, CDR2 SMNVEV (reference sequence). CDR3 in DNA: TGTGCCAGCAGTTTTATCCCGACTAGCGGGATCCCCAATGAGCAGTTCTTC. As protein: CASSFIPTSGIPNEQFF.

As regards this clone: The sample has other DNA sequences that encode this CDR3 too. This chain joins TRBV3-1 (or the pseudogene TRBV3-2) and TRBJ2-1; 11 positions match TRBD2. The trim removed 4 bases at V and 2 bases at J, leaving 7 bases unmatched. This CDR3 contains 17 residues. Germline CDR1 and CDR2: LGHDT and YNNKEL (reference sequence). DNA for the CDR3: TGTGCCAGCAGCCCCCAAGGGACTAGCGGCCCCTACAATGAGCAGTTCTTC. Translating gives CASSPQGTSGPYNEQFF.

Only one count was recorded for this clone. This rearrangement joins TRBV18 to TRBJ2-7, with D maybe TRBD1 (7 bases). The CDR3 loop spans 17 amino acids. Between the trimmed V and J ends, which lost 2 bases and 1 base, there was a span of 18 bases. Germline V gene data show CDR1 as KGHSH and CDR2 as LQKENI. This CDR3 reads CASSPGLIRGDSYEQYF. The CDR3 DNA sequence: TGTGCCAGCTCACCAGGACTGATCAGGGGGGATTCCTACGAGCAGTACTTC.

The chain carries TRBV15 and TRBJ1-6; D may be TRBD1 (5 bases). Germline CDR1 reads LNHNV; CDR2 reads YYDKDF (reference sequence). V lost 6 bases and J lost 10, with 19 bases in between. The CDR3 consists of 15 residues. The CDR3 bases are TGTGCCACCAGTATCCTTCGGGGGGGACTATCACCCCTCCACTTT. Translated: CATSILRGGLSPLHF. The entire variable domain, with the rest obtained from reference TRBV15 and TRBJ1-6, is as follows: DAMVIQNPRYQVTQFGKPVTLSCSQTLNHNVMYWYQQKSSQAPKLLFHYYDKDFNNEADTPDNFQSRRPNTSFCFLDIRSPGLGDTAMYLCATSILRGGLSPLHFGNGTRLTVT.

This clone has only a few counts. The chain employs TRBV5-1 and TRBJ2-7, with 9 positions matching TRBD1. Germline loops: CDR1 SGHRS, CDR2 YFSETQ. V lost 4 bases, J lost 5 bases, and 10 bases stayed unmatched. CDR3 length equals 15 residues. CDR3 sequence reads: CASSADRGGKNEQYF. CDR3 sequence (DNA): TGCGCCAGCAGCGCGGACAGGGGAGGTAAAAACGAGCAGTACTTC.

This chain links TRBV7-3 with TRBJ2-2, with a weak D call TRBD2 (6 bases). Per germline, CDR1 SGHTA and CDR2 FQGTGA. Trimming took off 2 bases at V and 6 bases at J, with 10 bases between the two ends. This CDR3 is built from 14 residues. CDR3 coding DNA: TGTGCCAGCAGCTTACTAGCGAGCCCCGGGGAGCTGTTTTTT. This codes for CASSLLASPGELFF.

The chain has TRBV19 and TRBJ2-5; D possibly corresponds to TRBD1 (7 bases). This CDR3 comprises 16 residues. The V gene's germline CDR1 is LNHDA and CDR2 SQIVND (reference sequence). Trimming removed 10 bases from V and 7 bases from J, with 28 bases in between. CDR3 in amino acids: CATERQDIQGRRTQYF. CDR3 DNA sequence: TGTGCCACCGAACGCCAAGATATACAGGGGAGGCGGACCCAGTACTTC.

V usage is TRBV19 and J usage is TRBJ2-3, with 8 bases that match TRBD1. The V gene's germline CDR1 is LNHDA and CDR2 SQIVND (reference sequence). The CDR3 runs 17 residues. The V and J ends lost 3 bases and 3 bases, in that order; junction bases with no gene match: 11. The chain's CDR3 is CASSIPIGQGWTDTQYF. The CDR3 coding sequence is TGTGCCAGTAGTATTCCAATCGGACAGGGTTGGACAGATACGCAGTATTTT.

The V call is TRBV18, the J call TRBJ1-1; a weak D match, TRBD1 (5 bases). The germline gives CDR1 KGHSH, CDR2 LQKENI. The CDR3 runs 13 residues. The germline V and J ends were trimmed by 1 base and 5 bases, with 8 bases remaining between them. The CDR3 here is CASSPQGQTEAFF. The CDR3, as DNA: TGTGCCAGCTCACCACAGGGGCAGACTGAAGCTTTCTTT.

CDR3 DNA: TGTGCCAGCTCACCAGGGCTAGCGGGAGACCACGAGCAGTACTTC. Amino acids: CASSPGLAGDHEQYF. This chain connects TRBV18 to TRBJ2-7; 10 bases line up with TRBD2. V dropped 2 bases and J dropped 5; count of bases not matched to a gene: 6. The CDR3 has 15 residues. The germline gives CDR1 KGHSH, CDR2 LQKENI. Full variable domain (missing parts from reference TRBV18 and TRBJ2-7): NAGVMQNPRHLVRRRGQEARLRCSPMKGHSHVYWYRQLPEEGLKFMVYLQKENIIDESGMPKERFSAEFPKEGPSILRIQQVVRGDSAAYFCASSPGLAGDHEQYFGPGTRLTVT.

The chain couples TRBV5-6 to TRBJ2-1; a weak D match, TRBD2 (5 bases). V was clipped by 4 bases and J by 0 bases, with 8 bases between them. This CDR3 region has 14 residues. Germline CDR1 is SGHDT and CDR2 is YYEEEE. CDR3 residues: CASSPRGSYNEQFF. The CDR3 region has the DNA TGTGCCAGCAGCCCTCGGGGCTCCTACAATGAGCAGTTCTTC.

This clone is a singleton in its sample. The identical CDR3 is also encoded by other nucleotide sequences in the sample. V and J are TRBV3-1 (or the pseudogene TRBV3-2) and TRBJ2-5; D ambiguous. In germline, CDR1 is LGHDT, CDR2 YNNKEL (reference sequence). CDR3 size: 13 residues. Trimming cost V 4 bases and J 1 base, with 7 bases left between them. As DNA, the CDR3 is TGTGCCAGCAGCCTAAGAGGCCAAGAGACCCAGTACTTC. Its translation: CASSLRGQETQYF.

This chain links TRBV19 with TRBJ1-2; D remains ambiguous. The CDR3 contains 12 residues. Germline lookup yields CDR1 LNHDA and CDR2 SQIVND (reference sequence). Trimming removed 6 bases at V and 4 bases at J, with 9 bases between. This chain's CDR3 is CASRVAAYGYTF. In DNA, the CDR3 is TGTGCCAGTAGGGTGGCGGCCTATGGCTACACCTTC.

V gene TRBV12-3 or TRBV12-4 combines with J gene TRBJ2-5; D may be TRBD2 (6 bases). Trimming stripped 6 bases from V and 1 base from J, with 9 bases between. The CDR3 consists of 13 residues. The CDR3 bases are TGTGCCAGCAGAAGCGGGCTCCAAGAGACCCAGTACTTC. It is translated as CASRSGLQETQYF.

V is TRBV6-1 and J is TRBJ1-5; 7 nucleotides align to TRBD1. The ends lost 2 bases at V and 0 bases at J; junction bases unmatched: 4. The CDR3 is 16 amino acids. From germline, CDR1 is MNHNS and CDR2 SASEGT. CDR3 protein: CASSERQGGSNQPQHF. CDR3 nucleotides: TGTGCCAGCAGTGAAAGACAGGGAGGTAGCAATCAGCCCCAGCATTTT.

For the CDR3, the DNA is TGTGCCAGCAGTAAGCAGGGGGCGCGGCTCTATCAGTACTTC. It translates to CASSKQGARLYQYF. V usage is TRBV28 and J usage is TRBJ2-7; 8 positions agree with TRBD1. The trim removed 5 bases at V and 10 bases at J, leaving 13 bases unmatched. This CDR3 is 14 amino acids long. From germline, CDR1 is MDHEN and CDR2 SYDVKM.

The genes are TRBV28 and TRBJ2-2, with a possible D match to TRBD2 (5 bases). CDR3 length equals 14 residues. Deletions cut 7 bases from V and 6 bases from J, with 15 bases between. The germline CDR1 and CDR2 sequences are MDHEN and SYDVKM. The CDR3 DNA reads TGTGCCAGCACTCTAGAGGGTTTGGCCGGGGAGCTGTTTTTT. It specifies CASTLEGLAGELFF.

Here the CDR3 reads CASSQSVLGTDYGYTF. The CDR3 nucleotides are TGTGCCAGCAGCCAATCTGTTCTCGGGACAGACTATGGCTACACCTTC. The gene calls are TRBV16 and TRBJ1-2, with 7 bases fitting TRBD1. After removal of 0 bases from V and 3 bases from J, the junction contained 7 bases not matched to a gene. CDR1 is KGHSY and CDR2 is FQNENV in the germline V gene. The CDR3 is made up of 16 amino acids.

The chain combines TRBV7-2 with TRBJ2-6; perhaps TRBD1 as D (6 bases). V was clipped by 5 bases and J by 0 bases, with 20 bases between them. CDR1 SGHTA and CDR2 FQGNSA come from the germline V gene. The CDR3 consists of 19 residues. The CDR3 DNA reads TGTGCCAGCAGCCTCTTACGTCCCGGACAGTTCTCTGGGGCCAACGTCCTGACTTTC. Its translation: CASSLLRPGQFSGANVLTF.

This clone appeared a few times. V gene TRBV2 combines with J gene TRBJ1-4; 9 nucleotides match TRBD1. Germline loops: CDR1 SNHLY, CDR2 FYNNEI. V was clipped by 6 bases and J by 5 bases; unmatched bases: 7. This CDR3 region has 15 residues. CDR3 sequence reads: CASSGMGTGNEKLFF. DNA of the CDR3: TGTGCCAGCAGCGGCATGGGGACAGGGAATGAAAAACTGTTTTTT.

The chain joins TRBV6-6 to TRBJ1-3, with a possible D match to TRBD1 (6 bases). Trimming shortened V by 10 bases and J by 0 bases, and 13 bases separated the two germline ends. The germline V gene encodes CDR1 MNHNY and CDR2 SVGAGI (reference sequence). CDR3 length: 14 residues. The CDR3 sequence is CATQLGGSGNTIYF. The CDR3 DNA reads TGTGCCACCCAGTTAGGGGGCTCTGGAAACACCATATATTTT.

The sample holds one count of this clone. V and J are TRBV28 and TRBJ1-1, with D perhaps TRBD1 (5 bases). V shed 6 bases and J shed 5 bases, with 13 bases lying between them. This CDR3 has 13 residues. CDR1 is MDHEN and CDR2 is SYDVKM in the germline V gene. This CDR3 is CASRQGVGTEAFF. In DNA form, the CDR3 reads TGTGCCAGCAGACAAGGGGTGGGGACTGAAGCTTTCTTT.

In its sample, this clone was seen once. The chain combines TRBV2 with TRBJ2-6, with a tentative D call TRBD1 (6 bases). Trimming shortened V by 6 bases and J by 0 bases, and 6 bases separated the two germline ends. Germline V lookup: CDR1 SNHLY, CDR2 FYNNEI. The CDR3 has 14 residues. Here the CDR3 DNA reads TGTGCCAGCAGGGACAGCTCTGGGGCCAACGTCCTGACTTTC. It encodes CASRDSSGANVLTF.

The V and J genes are TRBV5-1 and TRBJ1-4, with TRBD1 matching over 9 bases. After removal of 3 bases from V and 5 bases from J, the junction contained 2 bases not matched to a gene. Germline lookup yields CDR1 SGHRS and CDR2 YFSETQ. CDR3 size: 14 residues. The CDR3 region has the DNA TGCGCCAGCAGCTATGGACAGGGGAATGAAAAACTGTTTTTT. It specifies CASSYGQGNEKLFF.

The chain employs TRBV27 and TRBJ2-3, with 7 bases matching TRBD1. With V trimmed by 0 bases and J by 0 bases, 12 bases remained unmatched. This CDR3 comprises 19 residues. From germline, CDR1 is MNHEY and CDR2 SMNVEV (reference sequence). CDR3 DNA sequence: TGTGCCAGCAGTTTATCCCCGGGACAGACCATTGCTAGCACAGATACGCAGTATTTT. Amino acids: CASSLSPGQTIASTDTQYF.

The chain has TRBV19 and TRBJ2-5; 8 bases are a match to TRBD1. J lost 5 bases, V lost 4 bases, and 3 bases had no gene match. The CDR3 length is 13 residues. Germline V gene data show CDR1 as LNHDA and CDR2 as SQIVND (reference sequence). As DNA, the CDR3 is TGTGCCAGTAGTACAGGGGGCGCTGAGACCCAGTACTTC. Its protein is CASSTGGAETQYF.

This clone was recorded once. This chain uses TRBV2 with TRBJ2-1, with 13 bases that match TRBD2. J gave up 10 bases and V 6 bases, and 6 bases lay outside the gene matches. Germline V gene sequence: CDR1 SNHLY, CDR2 FYNNEI. The CDR3 has 14 amino acids. CDR3 loop: CASSPRTSGGEQFF. DNA for the CDR3: TGTGCCAGCAGCCCGAGGACTAGCGGGGGAGAGCAGTTCTTC.

The chain combines TRBV7-2 with TRBJ1-6; 7 bases fit TRBD1. The CDR3 contains 14 residues. The junction had 9 bases not matched to a gene; V was cut back by 6 bases and J by 10 bases. CDR1 and CDR2 from the germline V gene are SGHTA and FQGNSA. CDR3 sequence: CASRERQGNSPLHF. CDR3 sequence (DNA): TGTGCCAGCAGGGAACGACAGGGTAACTCACCCCTCCACTTT.

The chain couples TRBV3-1 (or the pseudogene TRBV3-2) to TRBJ2-1; 10 nucleotides match TRBD1. Trimming at V came to 5 bases and at J to 5 bases, leaving 9 bases not matched to a gene. The CDR3 is 16 amino acids. The germline V gene has CDR1 LGHDT and CDR2 YNNKEL (reference sequence). The CDR3 is CASSFGTGVYNNEQFF. In DNA form, the CDR3 reads TGTGCCAGCAGCTTTGGGACAGGGGTGTATAACAATGAGCAGTTCTTC.

The chain recombines TRBV29-1 with TRBJ2-5; D remains ambiguous. CDR3 length equals 11 residues. In germline, CDR1 is SQVTM, CDR2 ANQGSEA. Trimming stripped 3 bases from V and 2 bases from J, with 4 bases between. CDR3 residues: CSVDPQETQYF. CDR3 sequence (DNA): TGCAGCGTTGACCCACAAGAGACCCAGTACTTC. Full variable domain (rest looked up from reference TRBV29-1 and TRBJ2-5): SAVISQKPSRDICQRGTSLTIQCQVDSQVTMMFWYRQQPGQSLTLIATANQGSEATYESGFVIDKFPISRPNLTFSTLTVSNMSPEDSSIYLCSVDPQETQYFGPGTRLLVL.